This T cell receptor (beta chain) was sequenced for a study of blood T cell repertoires in COVID-19. Study at large: COVID-19 samples collected from the United States, Italy and Spain covered acute and convalescent phases. T cells, B-cell-depleted T cells, or PBMCs supplied cDNA or gDNA.

Per the germline V gene, CDR1 is MNHNY and CDR2 is SVGAGI (reference sequence). This CDR3 comprises 16 residues. With 0 bases removed from V and 4 bases from J, the gap between germline ends came to 13 bases. In the original processing: Reference gene primer amplification gave nucleated cell count estimates. Clones were sequenced by immunoSEQ multiplex PCR, and TCRdb holds only the in-frame ones, with some missing. Clone size and V and J calls were adopted from that table, with D and trimming inferred from the DNA. Found here are over 100,000 clones, approximately 80% of them singletons; the top ten hold roughly 4%.

What was sequenced was peripheral blood. The sequence derives from a human donor in a cohort sampled during active COVID-19. V gene TRBV6-6 combines with J gene TRBJ1-3, with a tentative D call TRBD1 (5 bases). DNA of the CDR3: TGTGCCAGCAGTTACTCATCGGGGGGTGGAGGAAACACCATATATTTT. It translates to CASSYSSGGGGNTIYF.